These 24 T cell receptor beta chains were sequenced from one sample in a study of cytomegalovirus exposure and HLA in healthy donors. A multiplex PCR was run with 60 Vbeta primers and 13 Jbeta primers. Data came from immunoSEQ multiplex PCR; TCRdb stores just in-frame clones and leaves some out. The sample contains 100,000 to 150,000 clones, approximately 78% of which appear only once. Sequencing input: PBMCs. Receptors originate from a woman in her thirties or forties in good health and CMV-seropositive.

This chain joins TRBV5-8 and TRBJ2-3; possibly TRBD1 for D (6 bases). V was clipped by 5 bases and J by 2 bases, with 12 bases between them. The CDR3 loop spans 14 amino acids. The germline CDR1 and CDR2 sequences are SGHTS and YDEGEE. Here the CDR3 reads CASSFGGLTDTQYF. The CDR3, as DNA: TGTGCCAGCAGTTTTGGGGGCCTCACAGATACGCAGTATTTT.

The chain has TRBV28 and TRBJ2-3, with TRBD1 matching over 7 bases. Germline values: CDR1 MDHEN, CDR2 SYDVKM. The CDR3 length is 15 residues. V gave up 6 bases and J gave up 0 bases; unmatched junction bases: 6. CDR3 nucleotide sequence: TGTGCCAGCAGCGACAGGGTTTCTAGCACAGATACGCAGTATTTT. It specifies CASSDRVSSTDTQYF.

The chain recombines TRBV27 with TRBJ2-1, with D tentatively TRBD2 (6 bases). CDR1 MNHEY and CDR2 SMNVEV come from the germline V gene (reference sequence). Trimming cost V 5 bases and J 2 bases, with 16 bases left between them. The length of the CDR3 is 16 residues. CDR3 bases: TGTGCCAGCAGTCCTTATAGCGGAAAGGCCTACAATGAGCAGTTCTTC. Translated, it gives CASSPYSGKAYNEQFF.

This rearrangement joins TRBV5-1 to TRBJ2-1; possible D gene TRBD1, 6 bases. CDR3 size: 16 residues. Trimming pared 4 bases from V and 1 base from J, leaving 15 bases between. CDR1 is SGHRS, CDR2 YFSETQ, per germline. As DNA, the CDR3 is TGCGCCAGCAGCCCTTGGGGGCGAGGGTCCTACAATGAGCAGTTCTTC. It specifies CASSPWGRGSYNEQFF.

This rearrangement joins TRBV7-9 to TRBJ2-3; 16 bases align to TRBD2. Trimming at V came to 4 bases and at J to 4 bases, leaving 11 bases not matched to a gene. The CDR3 runs to 19 residues. Germline values: CDR1 SEHNR, CDR2 FQNEAQ (reference sequence). This CDR3 is CASSSPGLAGGGLADTQYF. The CDR3 DNA follows: TGTGCCAGCAGCTCCCCGGGACTAGCGGGAGGGGGATTAGCAGATACGCAGTATTTT.

CDR3 DNA sequence: TGTGCCAGCAGCTCGACAGGGGACTATGGCTACACCTTC. Protein: CASSSTGDYGYTF. The chain carries TRBV9 and TRBJ1-2, with 8 bases fitting TRBD1. J lost 3 bases, V lost 4 bases, and 2 bases had no gene match. This CDR3 region has 13 residues. Germline CDR1 reads SGDLS; CDR2 reads YYNGEE.

J is TRBJ1-6 and V is TRBV2; D gene ambiguous. CDR3 length equals 13 residues. V lost 5 bases and J lost 7, with 9 bases in between. The germline gives CDR1 SNHLY, CDR2 FYNNEI. The CDR3, as DNA: TGTGCCAGCAGTTTCCGCGCGAATTCACCCCTCCACTTT. This gives the protein CASSFRANSPLHF.

V and J are TRBV6-1 and TRBJ2-3; 7 bases map to TRBD2. The CDR3 is 13 residues long. Germline V gene lookup returns CDR1 MNHNS and CDR2 SASEGT. The J segment lost 4 bases and the V segment lost 4 bases, leaving 2 bases of the junction unmatched. CDR3 sequence: CASSGLASDTQYF. The DNA of the CDR3 is TGTGCCAGCAGTGGACTAGCTTCAGATACGCAGTATTTT.

The chain employs TRBV15 and TRBJ1-2; weak D call: TRBD1 (5 bases). Trimming took 1 base from V and 4 from J, leaving 10 bases between them. The CDR3 runs 14 residues. The germline CDR1 and CDR2 sequences are LNHNV and YYDKDF (reference sequence). The CDR3 loop reads CATSRVGGSYGYTF. CDR3 DNA: TGTGCCACCAGCAGAGTCGGGGGGTCCTATGGCTACACCTTC.

V is TRBV28 and J is TRBJ2-7, with 10 bases aligning to TRBD2. The CDR3 has 16 amino acids. Germline V CDR1 and CDR2: MDHEN, SYDVKM. Trimming took 4 bases from V and 3 from J; bases not matched to a gene: 9. The CDR3 region is CASSSGVAGGGYEQYF. DNA of the CDR3: TGTGCCAGCAGTTCCGGGGTAGCGGGAGGAGGCTACGAGCAGTACTTC.

This chain connects TRBV9 to TRBJ2-7; 8 positions match TRBD2. There are 13 residues in the CDR3. Germline V lookup: CDR1 SGDLS, CDR2 YYNGEE. Trimming took 4 bases from V and 2 from J; bases not matched to a gene: 2. The CDR3 protein is CASSPGGAYEQYF. The CDR3 DNA reads TGTGCCAGCAGCCCGGGGGGGGCCTACGAGCAGTACTTC. Looking up the rest from reference TRBV9 and TRBJ2-7 gives the full variable domain: DSGVTQTPKHLITATGQRVTLRCSPRSGDLSVYWYQQSLDQGLQFLIQYYNGEERAKGNILERFSAQQFPDLHSELNLSSLELGDSALYFCASSPGGAYEQYFGPGTRLTVT.

This clone was observed a few times. The genes are TRBV5-1 and TRBJ1-1; D may be TRBD1 (6 bases). The CDR3 contains 15 residues. Germline V lookup: CDR1 SGHRS, CDR2 YFSETQ. With 1 base removed from V and 1 base from J, the gap between germline ends came to 11 bases. In DNA form, the CDR3 reads TGCGCCAGCAGCTTGTCCAGGGGTGGGAACACTGAAGCTTTCTTT. This translates into CASSLSRGGNTEAFF.

The V gene is TRBV21-1, the J gene TRBJ2-7; TRBD1, the table's D call, lacks a check against the DNA. TRBV21-1 is assigned pseudogene status. The CDR3 loop spans 15 amino acids. The CDR3 spells CASSTKGIRSYEQYF. The CDR3 bases are TGTGCCAGCAGCACAAAGGGGATTCGGAGTTACGAGCAGTACTTC.

The chain is built from TRBV5-4 and TRBJ2-7; 7 positions agree with TRBD1. The CDR3 length is 16 residues. Per germline, CDR1 SGHNT and CDR2 YYREEE (reference sequence). Trimming cost V 0 bases and J 5 bases; bases outside gene matches: 11. The DNA of the CDR3 is TGTGCCAGCAGCTTGGAGCCGACAGGGTCCCGTGACGAGCAGTACTTC. It yields the protein CASSLEPTGSRDEQYF.

This clone turned up a few times. This chain uses TRBV29-1 with TRBJ2-2; a possible D gene is TRBD1 (5 bases). V dropped 6 bases and J dropped 0 bases, with 14 bases sitting between them. From germline, CDR1 is SQVTM and CDR2 ANQGSEA. The CDR3 length is 15 residues. The DNA for the CDR3 is TGCAGCGTCGCCCAGACAGACTCGAACACCGGGGAGCTGTTTTTT. It is translated as CSVAQTDSNTGELFF.

In its sample, this clone was seen once. This rearrangement joins TRBV5-1 to TRBJ2-6, with 7 bases identical to TRBD1. This CDR3 region has 16 residues. Germline V gene lookup returns CDR1 SGHRS and CDR2 YFSETQ. V shed 4 bases, J shed 2 bases, and the junction held 6 bases outside the gene matches. CDR3 residues: CASSITTGTGANVLTF. The CDR3 DNA is TGCGCCAGCAGCATTACGACAGGGACTGGGGCCAACGTCCTGACTTTC.

The rearrangement links TRBV11-2 to TRBJ2-7; 7 bases are shared with TRBD2. With V trimmed by 3 bases and J by 2 bases, 10 bases remained unmatched. Germline V CDR1 and CDR2: SGHAT, FQNNGV. CDR3 length equals 16 residues. The CDR3 loop reads CASSFGAGATTYEQYF. The CDR3 nucleotides read TGTGCCAGCAGCTTTGGGGCGGGAGCCACCACCTACGAGCAGTACTTC.

This chain connects TRBV7-2 to TRBJ1-5; tentative D call: TRBD1 (5 bases). This CDR3 spans 14 amino acids. Trimming cost V 5 bases and J 6 bases, with 14 bases left between them. CDR1 and CDR2 (germline): SGHTA, FQGNSA. In DNA, the CDR3 is TGTGCCAGCAGCACTACCAGGGTAACTCAGCCCCAGCATTTT. Its protein is CASSTTRVTQPQHF.

This sequence joins TRBV6-5 and TRBJ1-4, with TRBD1 matching over 8 bases. This CDR3 contains 15 residues. J gave up 8 bases and V 2 bases, and 7 bases lay outside the gene matches. The germline V gene has CDR1 MNHEY and CDR2 SVGAGI. For the CDR3, the DNA is TGTGCCAGCAGTTACCTCGGACAGGGTGGCGAAAAACTGTTTTTT. Protein product: CASSYLGQGGEKLFF.

The chain carries TRBV28 and TRBJ1-5; D ambiguous. V was clipped by 8 bases and J by 2 bases, with 13 bases between them. CDR1 and CDR2 (germline): MDHEN, SYDVKM. The CDR3 runs 14 residues. CDR3 bases: TGTGCCAGCTGGCGGGCGCGGGGCAATCAGCCCCAGCATTTT. This translates into CASWRARGNQPQHF. The full variable domain, with the rest looked up from reference TRBV28 and TRBJ1-5, is DVKVTQSSRYLVKRTGEKVFLECVQDMDHENMFWYRQDPGLGLRLIYFSYDVKMKEKGDIPEGYSVSREKKERFSLILESASTNQTSMYLCASWRARGNQPQHFGDGTRLSIL.

The J gene is TRBJ2-1, the V gene TRBV5-1; 8 nucleotides align to TRBD1. V gave up 4 bases and J gave up 3 bases; unmatched junction bases: 6. CDR1 is SGHRS and CDR2 is YFSETQ in the germline V gene. The CDR3 has 15 amino acids. CDR3 nucleotides: TGCGCCAGCAGCGACACGGGACAGGTCTACAATGAGCAGTTCTTC. Translating it yields CASSDTGQVYNEQFF.

Written as DNA, the CDR3 is TGTGCCAGCAGCAACCGGGACAGAAACACTGAAGCTTTCTTT. Translation gives CASSNRDRNTEAFF. V gene TRBV4-2 combines with J gene TRBJ1-1; 7 bases align to TRBD1. The germline V gene has CDR1 LGHNA and CDR2 YNFKEQ. This CDR3 has 14 residues. V shed 5 bases, J shed 2 bases, and the junction held 5 bases outside the gene matches.

The V and J genes are TRBV19 and TRBJ2-5; 9 nucleotides line up with TRBD2. The germline CDR1 and CDR2 sequences are LNHDA and SQIVND (reference sequence). The CDR3 is 13 amino acids. Trimming cost V 5 bases and J 5 bases; bases outside gene matches: 3. DNA for the CDR3: TGTGCCAGTAGTGCTAGCGGGACGGAGACCCAGTACTTC. Its protein is CASSASGTETQYF.

About this clone: The germline gene is not matched at one end of the junction; a read error may be the cause. The chain is built from TRBV19 and TRBJ1-1; the match to TRBD1 covers 8 bases. The CDR3 consists of 15 residues. The germline V gene encodes CDR1 LNHDA and CDR2 SQIVND (reference sequence). CDR3 residues: CASKRGGRGLSEAFF. In DNA form, the CDR3 reads TGTGCCAGTAAACGCGGGGGCAGGGGGCTGTCTGAGGCTTTCTTT.